The T cell receptor (beta chain) described here comes from a study of beta chain features in type 1 diabetes. Whole-study results and caveats: Compared to healthy donors, patients appeared to have naive, central memory and Treg TCRB repertoires that were more alike. Lower insertion and higher deletion counts appeared at VDJ junctions in type 1 diabetes patients. In every one of the four CD4+ subsets, TCRB CDR3s were moderately but significantly shorter in Type 1 diabetes patients.

The authors reverse transcribed all of the isolated RNA, so sequencing captured expressed TCRB transcripts. This table comes from immunoSEQ multiplex PCR, and its TCRdb copy is limited to in-frame clones, with some not included. Of about 340,000 clones listed, approximately 12% are singletons. Blood was drawn once from each donor into heparinised tubes. The draws averaged around 0.12 L. The CDR3 runs 18 residues. V trimming: 0 bases; J trimming: 2 bases; junction bases outside the gene matches: 12. The germline CDR1 and CDR2 sequences are SGHNT and YYREEE (reference sequence). Comments on this clone: What it binds is unknown.

The sequencing input was naive CD4+ T cells from blood. The rearrangement uses TRBV5-4 and TRBJ2-3; TRBD2 matches at 7 bases. The source is a woman aged 18-29 years with type 1 diabetes. The DNA for the CDR3 is TGTGCCAGCAGCTTGGCAACGCAAGCGGGAACTAACACAGATACGCAGTATTTT. It specifies CASSLATQAGTNTDTQYF.